This TCR beta chain was sequenced for a study of T cells in Graves' hyperthyroidism and ophthalmopathy. Regarding the study as a whole: Blood samples included most of the expanded thyroid clonotypes exceeding 0.001. Ophthalmopathy could be told apart from stable hyperthyroidism with a 13 V-J model.

Germline loops: CDR1 SQVTM, CDR2 ANQGSEA. This CDR3 has 13 residues. The V and J ends lost 2 bases and 4 bases, in that order; junction bases with no gene match: 2. Worth noting for this clonotype: The target antigen is unknown.

Diagnoses were made from clinical symptoms, serum measures (thyroxine and TRAb), thyroid ultrasound and orbital computed tomography. TCR beta CDR3 regions were amplified from RNA. An initial round of RT-PCR targeting the TCR CDR3 relied on the HTBI primer set. Via MiXCR, TCRdb re-called the multiplex PCR reads, giving one row per CDR3 protein. Of 550,000 to 700,000 distinct CDR3 sequences in the sample, just over 45% were seen once. This receptor was obtained from an adult woman with Graves' disease, either hyperthyroidism or ophthalmopathy (not recorded which). Sequencing was carried out using peripheral blood or thyroid tissue (not recorded which). The chain employs TRBV29-1 and TRBJ2-5, with 9 nucleotides matching TRBD1. The CDR3, as DNA: TGCAGCGTTGAAACAGGGGGCCGAGAGACCCAGTACTTC. It codes for CSVETGGRETQYF.